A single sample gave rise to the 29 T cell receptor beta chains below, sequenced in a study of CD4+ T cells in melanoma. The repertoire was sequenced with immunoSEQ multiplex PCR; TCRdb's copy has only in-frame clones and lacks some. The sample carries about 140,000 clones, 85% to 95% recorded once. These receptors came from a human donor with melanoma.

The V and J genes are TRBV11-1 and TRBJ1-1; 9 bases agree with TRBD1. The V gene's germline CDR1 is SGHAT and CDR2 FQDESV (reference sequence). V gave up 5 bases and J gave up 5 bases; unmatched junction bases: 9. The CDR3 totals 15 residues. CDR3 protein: CASSGGQGRSTEAFF. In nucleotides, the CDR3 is TGTGCCAGCAGCGGAGGACAGGGGCGGTCGACTGAAGCTTTCTTT.

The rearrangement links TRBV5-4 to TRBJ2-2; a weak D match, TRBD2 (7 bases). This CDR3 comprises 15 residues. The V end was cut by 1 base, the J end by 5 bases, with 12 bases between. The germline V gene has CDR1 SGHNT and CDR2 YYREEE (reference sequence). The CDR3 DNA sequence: TGTGCCAGCAGCTTGTTTGGGGGGGCAACCGGGGAGCTGTTTTTT. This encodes CASSLFGGATGELFF.

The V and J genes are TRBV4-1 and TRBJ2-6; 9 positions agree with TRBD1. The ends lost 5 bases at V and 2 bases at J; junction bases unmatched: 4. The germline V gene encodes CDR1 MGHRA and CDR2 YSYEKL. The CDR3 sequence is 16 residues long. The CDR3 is CASSKDRGAGANVLTF. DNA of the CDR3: TGCGCCAGCAGCAAGGACAGGGGAGCTGGGGCCAACGTCCTGACTTTC.

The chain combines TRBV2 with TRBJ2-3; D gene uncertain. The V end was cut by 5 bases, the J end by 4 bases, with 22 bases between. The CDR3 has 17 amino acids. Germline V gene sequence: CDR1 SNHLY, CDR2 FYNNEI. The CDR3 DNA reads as TGTGCCAGCAGTTTTTACCCGGTGGGGAATAGAGCAGATACGCAGTATTTT. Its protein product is CASSFYPVGNRADTQYF.

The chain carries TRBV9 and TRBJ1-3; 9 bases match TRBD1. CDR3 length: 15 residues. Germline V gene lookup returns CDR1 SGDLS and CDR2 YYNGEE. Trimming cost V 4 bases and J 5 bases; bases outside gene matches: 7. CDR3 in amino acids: CASSLEGTGRNTIYF. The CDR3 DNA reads TGTGCCAGCAGCTTGGAGGGGACAGGGCGAAACACCATATATTTT.

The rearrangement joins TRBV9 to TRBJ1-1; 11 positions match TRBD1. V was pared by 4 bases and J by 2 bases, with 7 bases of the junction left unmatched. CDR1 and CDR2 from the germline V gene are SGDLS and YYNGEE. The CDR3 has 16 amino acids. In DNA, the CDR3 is TGTGCCAGCAGCTCAAGGGACAGGGGGTCCAACACTGAAGCTTTCTTT. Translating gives CASSSRDRGSNTEAFF.

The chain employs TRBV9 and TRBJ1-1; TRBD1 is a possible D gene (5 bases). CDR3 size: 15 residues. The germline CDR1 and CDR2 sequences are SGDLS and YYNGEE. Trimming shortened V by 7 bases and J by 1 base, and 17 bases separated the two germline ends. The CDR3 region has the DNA TGTGCCAGCTCCCGGGCCCAAGGGGAGAACACTGAAGCTTTCTTT. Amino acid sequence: CASSRAQGENTEAFF.

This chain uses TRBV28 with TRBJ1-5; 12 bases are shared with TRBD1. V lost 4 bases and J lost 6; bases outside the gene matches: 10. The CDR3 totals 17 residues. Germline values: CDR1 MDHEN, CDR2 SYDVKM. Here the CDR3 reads CASSSSLGQGALQPQHF. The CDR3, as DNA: TGTGCCAGCAGTTCCTCTCTGGGACAGGGGGCGCTTCAGCCCCAGCATTTT.

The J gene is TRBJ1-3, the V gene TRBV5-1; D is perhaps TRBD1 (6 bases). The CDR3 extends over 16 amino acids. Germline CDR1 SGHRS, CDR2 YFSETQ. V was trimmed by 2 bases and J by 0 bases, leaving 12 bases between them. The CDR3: CASSLSTGHSGNTIYF. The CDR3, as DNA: TGCGCCAGCAGCTTATCTACAGGGCACTCTGGAAACACCATATATTTT.

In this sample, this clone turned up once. CDR3 protein: CASSYSNVGTEAFF. DNA for the CDR3: TGTGCCAGCAGTTACTCGAACGTGGGCACTGAAGCTTTCTTT. The V call is TRBV6-5, the J call TRBJ1-1, with no clear D. From germline, CDR1 is MNHEY and CDR2 SVGAGI. V was pared by 0 bases and J by 4 bases, with 9 bases between. This CDR3 region has 14 residues.

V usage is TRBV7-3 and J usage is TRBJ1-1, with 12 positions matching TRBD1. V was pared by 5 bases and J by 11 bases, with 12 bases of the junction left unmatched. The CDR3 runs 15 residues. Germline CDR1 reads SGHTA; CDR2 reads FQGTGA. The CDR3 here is CASSPGPGQGAEAFF. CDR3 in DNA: TGTGCCAGCAGCCCAGGTCCGGGACAGGGGGCGGAGGCTTTCTTT.

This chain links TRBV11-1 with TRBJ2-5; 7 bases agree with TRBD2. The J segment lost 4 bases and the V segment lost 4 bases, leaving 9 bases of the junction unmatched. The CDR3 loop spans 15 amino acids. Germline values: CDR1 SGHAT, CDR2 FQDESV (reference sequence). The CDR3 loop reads CASSSRTAGPETQYF. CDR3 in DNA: TGTGCCAGCAGCTCGCGAACAGCGGGGCCAGAGACCCAGTACTTC.

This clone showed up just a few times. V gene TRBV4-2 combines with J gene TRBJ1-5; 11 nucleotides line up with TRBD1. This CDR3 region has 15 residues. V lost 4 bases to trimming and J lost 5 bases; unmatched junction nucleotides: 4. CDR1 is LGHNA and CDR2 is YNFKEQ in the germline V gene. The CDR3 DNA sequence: TGTGCCAGCAGCCGGGACAGGGGGTCGGATCAGCCCCAGCATTTT. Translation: CASSRDRGSDQPQHF.

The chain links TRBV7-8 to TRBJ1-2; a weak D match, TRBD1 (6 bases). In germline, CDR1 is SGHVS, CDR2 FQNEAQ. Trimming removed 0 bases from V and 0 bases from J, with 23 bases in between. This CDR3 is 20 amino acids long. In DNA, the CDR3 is TGTGCCAGCAGCTTAGCGTCCTCGGGGGCCCTGGCCCGGTCTAACTATGGCTACACCTTC. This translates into CASSLASSGALARSNYGYTF.

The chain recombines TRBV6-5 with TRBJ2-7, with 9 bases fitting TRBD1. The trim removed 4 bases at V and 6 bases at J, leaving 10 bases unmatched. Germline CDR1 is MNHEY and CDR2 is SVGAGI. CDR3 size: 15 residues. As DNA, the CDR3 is TGTGCCAGCAGTTCCCGGACAGGGGCTGGAGGCGAGCAGTACTTC. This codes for CASSSRTGAGGEQYF.

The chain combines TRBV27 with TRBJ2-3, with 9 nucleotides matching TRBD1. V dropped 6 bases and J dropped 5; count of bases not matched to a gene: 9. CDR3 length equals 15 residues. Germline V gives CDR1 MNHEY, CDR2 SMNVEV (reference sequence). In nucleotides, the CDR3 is TGTGCCAGCAGACCAAGACAGGGGGTGCAAGATACGCAGTATTTT. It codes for CASRPRQGVQDTQYF.

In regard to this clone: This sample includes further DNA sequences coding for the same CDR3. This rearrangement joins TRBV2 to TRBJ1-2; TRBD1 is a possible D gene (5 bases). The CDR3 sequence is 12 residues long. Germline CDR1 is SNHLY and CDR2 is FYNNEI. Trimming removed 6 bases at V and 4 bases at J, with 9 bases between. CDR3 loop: CASRGDGYGYTF. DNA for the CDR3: TGTGCCAGCAGGGGGGACGGCTATGGCTACACCTTC.

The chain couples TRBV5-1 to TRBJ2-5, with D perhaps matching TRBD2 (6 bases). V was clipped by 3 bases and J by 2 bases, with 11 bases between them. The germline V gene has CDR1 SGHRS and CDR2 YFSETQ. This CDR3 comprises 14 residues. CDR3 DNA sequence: TGCGCCAGCAGCTCCCGGGACTCACAAGAGACCCAGTACTTC. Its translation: CASSSRDSQETQYF.

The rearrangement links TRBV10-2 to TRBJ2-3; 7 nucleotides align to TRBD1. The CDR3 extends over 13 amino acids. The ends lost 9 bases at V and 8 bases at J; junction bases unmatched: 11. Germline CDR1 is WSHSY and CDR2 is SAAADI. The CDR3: CASRTGSGGTQYF. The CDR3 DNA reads TGCGCCAGTCGGACAGGTTCAGGGGGTACGCAGTATTTT.

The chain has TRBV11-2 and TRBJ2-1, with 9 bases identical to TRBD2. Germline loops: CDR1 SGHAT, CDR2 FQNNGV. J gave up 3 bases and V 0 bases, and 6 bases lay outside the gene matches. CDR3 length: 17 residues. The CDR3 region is CASSLDASGAGYNEQFF. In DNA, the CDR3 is TGTGCCAGCAGCTTAGACGCTAGCGGGGCAGGCTACAATGAGCAGTTCTTC.

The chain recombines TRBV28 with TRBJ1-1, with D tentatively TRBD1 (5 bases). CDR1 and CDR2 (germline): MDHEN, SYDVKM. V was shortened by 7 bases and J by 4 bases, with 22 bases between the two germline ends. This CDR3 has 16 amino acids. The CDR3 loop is CASNDGGEGSSTEAFF. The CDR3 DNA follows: TGTGCCAGCAACGACGGGGGGGAGGGGTCTTCCACTGAAGCTTTCTTT.

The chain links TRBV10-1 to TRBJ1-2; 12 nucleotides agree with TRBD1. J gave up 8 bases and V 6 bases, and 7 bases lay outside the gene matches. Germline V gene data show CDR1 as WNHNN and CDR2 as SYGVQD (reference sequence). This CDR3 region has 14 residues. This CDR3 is CASSGGQGARGYTF. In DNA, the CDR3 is TGCGCCAGCAGCGGGGGACAGGGGGCGAGGGGCTACACCTTC.

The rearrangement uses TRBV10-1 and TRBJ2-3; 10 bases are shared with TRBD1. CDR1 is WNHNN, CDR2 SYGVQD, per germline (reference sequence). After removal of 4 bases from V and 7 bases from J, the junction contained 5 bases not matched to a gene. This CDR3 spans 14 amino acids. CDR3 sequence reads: CASSGQGARNTQYF. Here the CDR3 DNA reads TGCGCCAGCAGTGGACAGGGGGCTAGGAATACGCAGTATTTT.

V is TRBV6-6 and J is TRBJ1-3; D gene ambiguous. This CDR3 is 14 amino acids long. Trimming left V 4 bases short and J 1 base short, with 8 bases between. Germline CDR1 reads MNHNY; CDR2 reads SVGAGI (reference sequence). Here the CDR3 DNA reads TGTGCCAGCAGTTGGGCTCAGTCTGGAAACACCATATATTTT. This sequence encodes CASSWAQSGNTIYF.

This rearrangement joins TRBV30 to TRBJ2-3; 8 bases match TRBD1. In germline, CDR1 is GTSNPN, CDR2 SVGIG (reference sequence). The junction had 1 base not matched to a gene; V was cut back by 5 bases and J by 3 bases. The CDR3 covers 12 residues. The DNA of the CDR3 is TGTGCCTGGGACAGGGGAACAGATACGCAGTATTTT. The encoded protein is CAWDRGTDTQYF.

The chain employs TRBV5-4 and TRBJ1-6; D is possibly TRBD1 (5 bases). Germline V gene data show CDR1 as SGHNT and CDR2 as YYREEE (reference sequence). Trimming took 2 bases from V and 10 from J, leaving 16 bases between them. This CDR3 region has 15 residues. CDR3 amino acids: CASSFAGLGRSPLHF. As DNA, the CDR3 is TGTGCCAGCAGCTTCGCGGGACTGGGACGATCACCCCTCCACTTT.

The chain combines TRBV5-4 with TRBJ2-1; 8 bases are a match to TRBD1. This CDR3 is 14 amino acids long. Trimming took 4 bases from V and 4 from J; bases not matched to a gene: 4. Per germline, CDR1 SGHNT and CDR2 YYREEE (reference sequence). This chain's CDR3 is CASSAGQGYNEQFF. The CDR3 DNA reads TGTGCCAGCAGCGCTGGACAGGGTTACAATGAGCAGTTCTTC.

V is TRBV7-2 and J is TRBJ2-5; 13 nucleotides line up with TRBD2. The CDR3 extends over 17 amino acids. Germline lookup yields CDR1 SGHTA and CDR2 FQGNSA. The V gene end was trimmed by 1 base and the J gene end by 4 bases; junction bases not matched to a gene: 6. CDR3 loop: CASSLELAGGPVETQYF. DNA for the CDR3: TGTGCCAGCAGCTTAGAACTAGCGGGGGGGCCGGTAGAGACCCAGTACTTC.

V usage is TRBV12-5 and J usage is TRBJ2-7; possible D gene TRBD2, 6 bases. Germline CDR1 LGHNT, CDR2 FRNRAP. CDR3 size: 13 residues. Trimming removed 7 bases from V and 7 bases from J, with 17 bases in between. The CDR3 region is CASASGEHREQYF. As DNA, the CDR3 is TGTGCTAGTGCCTCGGGGGAACATAGGGAGCAGTACTTC.